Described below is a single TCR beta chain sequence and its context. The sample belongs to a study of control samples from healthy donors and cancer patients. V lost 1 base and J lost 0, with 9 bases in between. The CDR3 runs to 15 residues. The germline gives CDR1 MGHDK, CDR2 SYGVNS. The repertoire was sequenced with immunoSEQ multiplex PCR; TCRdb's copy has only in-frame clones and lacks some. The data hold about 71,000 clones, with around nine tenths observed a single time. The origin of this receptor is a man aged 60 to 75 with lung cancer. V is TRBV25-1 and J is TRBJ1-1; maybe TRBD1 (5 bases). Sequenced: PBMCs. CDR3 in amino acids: CASSEFKTVNTEAFF. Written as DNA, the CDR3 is TGTGCCAGCAGTGAATTTAAGACAGTGAACACTGAAGCTTTCTTT.